Below are 8 T cell receptor beta chains sequenced from a single sample in a study of cytomegalovirus exposure and HLA in healthy donors. PCR used 60 Vbeta primers and 13 Jbeta primers. Method: immunoSEQ multiplex PCR; TCRdb's copy keeps in-frame clones and lacks some. The sample includes approximately 130,000 clones, 65% to 90% of them seen just once. Source material: PBMCs. These receptor sequences come from a man in his fifties or sixties in good health and CMV-seronegative.

The chain employs TRBV7-3 and TRBJ2-1, with no clear D. The CDR3 spans 14 residues. The V gene's germline CDR1 is SGHTA and CDR2 FQGTGA. The ends were cut back, 4 bases at V and 10 bases at J, with 17 bases in the middle. The CDR3 region is CASSYRHGWSEQFF. CDR3 DNA: TGTGCCAGCAGCTACCGTCACGGATGGAGCGAGCAGTTCTTC.

The chain employs TRBV5-8 and TRBJ1-5; the D is unclear. Germline V CDR1 and CDR2: SGHTS, YDEGEE. V was trimmed by 0 bases and J by 4 bases, leaving 8 bases between them. The CDR3 is 14 amino acids. CDR3 loop: CASSLGQNNQPQHF. CDR3 bases: TGTGCCAGCAGCTTGGGCCAGAATAATCAGCCCCAGCATTTT. The entire variable domain, with the rest obtained from reference TRBV5-8 and TRBJ1-5, is as follows: EAGVTQSPTHLIKTRGQQATLRCSPISGHTSVYWYQQALGLGLQFLLWYDEGEERNRGNFPPRFSGRQFPNYSSELNVNALELEDSALYLCASSLGQNNQPQHFGDGTRLSIL.

This clone was recorded a few times. The rearrangement links TRBV4-1 to TRBJ2-2; 7 bases map to TRBD1. V gave up 4 bases and J gave up 0 bases; unmatched junction bases: 5. This CDR3 has 16 residues. Germline CDR1 reads MGHRA; CDR2 reads YSYEKL. CDR3 region: CASSLRTGSNTGELFF. In nucleotides, the CDR3 is TGCGCCAGCAGCCTCCGGACAGGTTCGAACACCGGGGAGCTGTTTTTT.

V gene TRBV7-8 combines with J gene TRBJ2-1; 7 bases are a match to TRBD1. CDR3 length: 14 amino acids. Trimming took 2 bases from V and 7 from J; bases not matched to a gene: 5. Germline V gives CDR1 SGHVS, CDR2 FQNEAQ. The DNA of the CDR3 is TGTGCCAGCAGCTTATTTGACAGGGATAATGAGCAGTTCTTC. Amino acids: CASSLFDRDNEQFF.

V gene TRBV6-1 combines with J gene TRBJ1-1; D might be TRBD1 (5 bases). The CDR3 totals 14 residues. The V end was cut by 3 bases, the J end by 0 bases, with 8 bases between. Germline V gene data show CDR1 as MNHNS and CDR2 as SASEGT. The CDR3 nucleotides are TGTGCCAGCAGTGAGGGGCAATTGAACACTGAAGCTTTCTTT. As protein: CASSEGQLNTEAFF.

DNA of the CDR3: TGTGCCTGGAACGAAGGTGTAGGCCCGGGGGAGCAGTTCTTC. Residues: CAWNEGVGPGEQFF. The chain uses TRBV30 and TRBJ2-1; a weak D match, TRBD2 (5 bases). With 4 bases removed from V and 10 bases from J, the gap between germline ends came to 20 bases. Germline V CDR1 and CDR2: GTSNPN, SVGIG (reference sequence). The CDR3 length is 14 residues.

This clone has a handful of counts. The V gene is TRBV4-1, the J gene TRBJ2-3; D not certain. V lost 1 base to trimming and J lost 1 base, with 6 bases between them. CDR1 MGHRA and CDR2 YSYEKL come from the germline V gene. The CDR3 totals 14 residues. The CDR3 reads CASSQGAGTDTQYF. CDR3 coding DNA: TGCGCCAGCAGCCAAGGGGCAGGCACAGATACGCAGTATTTT.

The chain is built from TRBV5-1 and TRBJ2-5, with TRBD2 matching 11 bases. The CDR3 contains 15 residues. Germline values: CDR1 SGHRS, CDR2 YFSETQ. The V and J ends lost 3 bases and 2 bases, in that order; junction bases with no gene match: 3. The CDR3 DNA sequence: TGCGCCAGCAGCTCGGGACTAGCGGTACAAGAGACCCAGTACTTC. Its protein product is CASSSGLAVQETQYF.